The 29 T cell receptor beta chains below were found in one sample sequenced in a study of T-cell reconstitution after alpha-beta-depleted transplantation in children. The TCRbeta library incorporated unique molecular identifiers. TCRdb ran MiXCR on the PCR reads and lists one entry per CDR3 protein. The repertoire holds some 490,000 distinct CDR3 sequences, about an eighth seen once, with about 5.6% in the top ten. Sequences were derived from PBMCs from the stem cell graft donor, sampled from the stem cell graft. These receptors were obtained from a human donor who donated a stem cell graft to a child with combined immunodeficiency.

This clonotype was observed many times. J is TRBJ2-1 and V is TRBV6-2 or TRBV6-3; D unresolved. Germline V gene data show CDR1 as MNHEY and CDR2 as SVGEGT. Between the trimmed V and J ends, which lost 5 bases and 3 bases, there was a span of 8 bases. The CDR3 extends over 13 amino acids. This CDR3 reads CASSDGHYNEQFF. CDR3 in DNA: TGTGCCAGCAGTGACGGCCACTACAATGAGCAGTTCTTC.

This clonotype has more than one count but fewer than ten. J is TRBJ1-4 and V is TRBV12-3 or TRBV12-4, with unresolved D. V was trimmed by 9 bases and J by 5 bases, leaving 4 bases between them. CDR3 length equals 10 residues. CDR3: CASLNEKLFF. The CDR3 DNA follows: TGTGCCAGTTTAAATGAAAAACTGTTTTTT.

This clonotype was seen at least ten times. V gene TRBV12-3 or TRBV12-4 combines with J gene TRBJ1-2, with D unclear. The CDR3 contains 13 residues. Trimming took 5 bases from V and 0 from J, leaving 7 bases between them. Here the CDR3 reads CASSHTANYGYTF. DNA of the CDR3: TGTGCCAGCAGTCATACGGCTAACTATGGCTACACCTTC.

This clonotype has a count of ten or more. J is TRBJ1-2 and V is TRBV13; possibly TRBD1 for D (5 bases). The V gene's germline CDR1 is PRHDT and CDR2 FYEKMQ (reference sequence). The CDR3 sequence is 12 residues long. V lost 5 bases, J lost 11 bases, and 15 bases lay in between. CDR3 DNA: TGTGCCAGCAGCATGGGGCCGGGGCTATACACCTTC. Residues: CASSMGPGLYTF.

This clonotype appeared many times. The chain recombines TRBV9 with TRBJ1-6; 7 bases fit TRBD1. The J segment lost 5 bases and the V segment lost 4 bases, leaving 6 bases of the junction unmatched. There are 15 residues in the CDR3. Germline CDR1 reads SGDLS; CDR2 reads YYNGEE. The CDR3 DNA follows: TGTGCCAGCAGCTCAGGGGGAAGCAATAATTCACCCCTCCACTTT. Translation gives CASSSGGSNNSPLHF.

This clonotype has only a few counts. The chain recombines TRBV2 with TRBJ1-1, with 8 bases aligning to TRBD1. The CDR3 length is 14 residues. Germline V gives CDR1 SNHLY, CDR2 FYNNEI. With 7 bases clipped from V and 1 base from J, the junction kept 5 bases outside the gene matches. The DNA of the CDR3 is TGTGCCAGCAACCCCGGACAGGGGAACACTGAAGCTTTCTTT. This translates into CASNPGQGNTEAFF.

The J gene is TRBJ2-2, the V gene TRBV15; D uncertain. Trimming pared 5 bases from V and 8 bases from J, leaving 15 bases between. The CDR3 has 14 amino acids. Germline loops: CDR1 LNHNV, CDR2 YYDKDF (reference sequence). The DNA of the CDR3 is TGTGCCACCAGCCTACTCACGGAAAGAGGGGAGCTGTTTTTT. Its translation is CATSLLTERGELFF.

This clonotype was observed many times. J is TRBJ2-7 and V is TRBV4-3; D unclear. This CDR3 contains 14 residues. Trimming pared 0 bases from V and 0 bases from J, leaving 6 bases between. Germline CDR1 LGHNA, CDR2 YSLEER. CDR3 region: CASSQDSYSYEQYF. The CDR3 coding sequence is TGCGCCAGCAGCCAAGATTCCTACTCCTACGAGCAGTACTTC.

The rearrangement links TRBV3-1 to TRBJ2-3, with a tentative D call TRBD2 (5 bases). The CDR3 covers 14 residues. Trimming left V 4 bases short and J 5 bases short, with 13 bases between. Germline CDR1 and CDR2: LGHDT and YNNKEL (reference sequence). DNA for the CDR3: TGTGCCAGCAGCCCTACGGTGGGGAGAGATACGCAGTATTTT. This sequence encodes CASSPTVGRDTQYF.

This clonotype turned up a few times. This chain uses TRBV6-1 with TRBJ1-1; the D is unclear. Trimming stripped 3 bases from V and 0 bases from J, with 5 bases between. CDR3 length: 13 residues. CDR1 and CDR2 (germline): MNHNS, SASEGT. The DNA for the CDR3 is TGTGCCAGCAGTGATTGGGTGAACACTGAAGCTTTCTTT. Translated, it gives CASSDWVNTEAFF.

This clonotype was found many times. The V call is TRBV7-2, the J call TRBJ2-7, with D possibly called TRBD1 or TRBD2 (5 bases each). V was trimmed by 2 bases and J by 6 bases, leaving 11 bases between them. The CDR3 sequence is 13 residues long. Germline-derived CDR1 and CDR2 are SGHTA and FQGNSA. DNA of the CDR3: TGTGCCAGCAGCTTAAAGGGGAGCGGCGAGCAGTACTTC. As protein: CASSLKGSGEQYF.

The chain has TRBV12-3 or TRBV12-4 and TRBJ2-3; TRBD2 aligns across 7 bases. Germline trimming cut 7 bases from V and 5 bases from J; bases unmatched to any gene: 0. This CDR3 has 11 amino acids. The CDR3 DNA sequence: TGTGCCAGCACTAGCGGAGATACGCAGTATTTT. Its protein product is CASTSGDTQYF.

The sample holds many counts of this clonotype. This chain joins TRBV30 and TRBJ2-3; D may be TRBD1 or TRBD2 (5 bases each). Deletions cut 0 bases from V and 8 bases from J, with 12 bases between. The V gene's germline CDR1 is GTSNPN and CDR2 SVGIG (reference sequence). The CDR3 has 13 amino acids. The CDR3 region is CAWSVQGAGTQYF. The CDR3 DNA is TGTGCCTGGAGTGTACAAGGGGCGGGTACGCAGTATTTT.

This clonotype was counted at least ten times. J is TRBJ1-6 and V is TRBV20-1; no clear D. The CDR3 loop spans 14 amino acids. V lost 0 bases and J lost 9, with 12 bases in between. Germline CDR1 reads DFQATT; CDR2 reads SNEGSKA (reference sequence). The CDR3 protein is CSARELGDSSPLHF. The CDR3 DNA is TGCAGTGCTAGAGAACTGGGTGATTCTTCACCCCTCCACTTT.

The V gene is TRBV19, the J gene TRBJ2-1; 14 bases fit TRBD2. V gave up 5 bases and J gave up 4 bases; unmatched junction bases: 7. This CDR3 has 17 amino acids. Germline loops: CDR1 LNHDA, CDR2 SQIVND (reference sequence). CDR3: CASSAGTSGRMYNEQFF. The CDR3 DNA reads TGTGCCAGTAGTGCCGGGACTAGCGGGAGAATGTACAATGAGCAGTTCTTC.

This chain connects TRBV6-2 or TRBV6-3 to TRBJ2-1; D unresolved. There are 15 residues in the CDR3. The germline gives CDR1 MNHEY, CDR2 SVGEGT. Between the trimmed V and J ends, which lost 7 bases and 1 base, there was a span of 14 bases. This CDR3 reads CASILGRQSYNEQFF. In DNA form, the CDR3 reads TGTGCCAGCATTCTGGGTCGTCAATCCTACAATGAGCAGTTCTTC.

This clonotype was counted a few times. The gene calls are TRBV28 and TRBJ2-3, with 9 nucleotides matching TRBD1. Germline CDR1 is MDHEN and CDR2 is SYDVKM. This CDR3 comprises 15 residues. Losses at the gene ends were 5 bases for V and 2 bases for J; bases not matched to a gene: 5. The CDR3 loop is CASSLGQGFTDTQYF. The CDR3 nucleotides read TGTGCCAGCAGTCTGGGACAGGGTTTCACAGATACGCAGTATTTT.

V gene TRBV3-1 combines with J gene TRBJ2-7; no definite D call. V was cut by 2 bases and J by 6 bases, with 20 bases left in between. The CDR3 length is 16 residues. Germline loops: CDR1 LGHDT, CDR2 YNNKEL (reference sequence). This CDR3 reads CASSQNADPPACEQYF. The CDR3 DNA sequence: TGTGCCAGCAGCCAAAATGCGGACCCTCCTGCCTGCGAGCAGTACTTC.

This clonotype came up many times. This chain uses TRBV6-1 with TRBJ2-7, with D possibly matching TRBD1 (5 bases). V was pared by 6 bases and J by 1 base, with 13 bases between. This CDR3 spans 14 amino acids. Germline values: CDR1 MNHNS, CDR2 SASEGT. The CDR3 coding sequence is TGTGCCAGCAGCCAACAGGATGGGTCCTACGAGCAGTACTTC. It specifies CASSQQDGSYEQYF.

This clonotype came up many times. The chain joins TRBV4-3 to TRBJ2-3; possibly TRBD2 for D (6 bases). Trimming shortened V by 1 base and J by 4 bases, and 9 bases separated the two germline ends. This CDR3 region has 14 residues. The germline V gene has CDR1 LGHNA and CDR2 YSLEER. CDR3 DNA: TGCGCCAGCAGCCAAGCGGGAGTAGCAGATACGCAGTATTTT. It yields the protein CASSQAGVADTQYF.

V gene TRBV7-2 combines with J gene TRBJ1-2; no firm D call. Per germline, CDR1 SGHTA and CDR2 FQGNSA. The CDR3 has 12 amino acids. Deletions cut 2 bases from V and 8 bases from J, with 9 bases between. The CDR3 bases are TGTGCCAGCAGCTTAATCGGGAAAGGCTACACCTTC. It codes for CASSLIGKGYTF.

This clonotype has only a few counts. The V and J genes are TRBV4-3 and TRBJ2-1; 7 bases match TRBD2. Germline V lookup: CDR1 LGHNA, CDR2 YSLEER. V shed 0 bases, J shed 5 bases, and the junction held 7 bases outside the gene matches. This CDR3 comprises 16 residues. CDR3 residues: CASSQEGYLADNEQFF. The CDR3 DNA is TGCGCCAGCAGCCAAGAAGGCTACCTAGCGGACAATGAGCAGTTCTTC.

This clonotype was counted many times. This sequence joins TRBV20-1 and TRBJ2-5; 10 bases are shared with TRBD2. The CDR3 sequence is 14 residues long. V shed 3 bases and J 1 base; nucleotides not matched to a gene: 2. CDR1 and CDR2 (germline): DFQATT, SNEGSKA (reference sequence). CDR3 region: CSARKRGGQETQYF. DNA for the CDR3: TGCAGTGCTAGGAAGCGGGGGGGCCAAGAGACCCAGTACTTC.

This chain links TRBV5-1 with TRBJ1-4; D gene uncertain. The CDR3 covers 13 residues. Germline-derived CDR1 and CDR2 are SGHRS and YFSETQ. Trimming left V 5 bases short and J 6 bases short, with 11 bases between. The CDR3 is CASRLDLDEKLFF. The CDR3 DNA is TGCGCCAGCAGACTTGATCTTGATGAAAAACTGTTTTTT.

V and J are TRBV20-1 and TRBJ2-1; TRBD2 matches 10 bases. From germline, CDR1 is DFQATT and CDR2 SNEGSKA (reference sequence). J was trimmed by 10 bases and V by 6 bases; bases with no gene match: 6. The CDR3 extends over 12 amino acids. Here the CDR3 DNA reads TGCAGTGCCAGGCTAGCGGGAGTAGAGCAGTTCTTC. It specifies CSARLAGVEQFF.

This clonotype was seen only a few times. This chain connects TRBV12-3 or TRBV12-4 to TRBJ2-6; no definite D call. CDR3 length: 17 amino acids. V gave up 5 bases and J gave up 0 bases, with 14 bases separating them. CDR3 DNA: TGTGCCAGCAGTACTCCCCTAAGCCCCTCTGGGGCCAACGTCCTGACTTTC. Amino acid sequence: CASSTPLSPSGANVLTF.

This clonotype showed up many times. The chain combines TRBV10-3 with TRBJ2-7; 7 nucleotides agree with TRBD1. Germline CDR1 is ENHRY and CDR2 is SYGVKD. Trimming at V came to 2 bases and at J to 5 bases, leaving 9 bases not matched to a gene. CDR3 length equals 15 residues. CDR3 protein: CAISEPNRGDDEQYF. CDR3 bases: TGTGCCATCAGTGAGCCAAACAGGGGAGACGACGAGCAGTACTTC.

The chain recombines TRBV5-1 with TRBJ1-1; D uncertain. CDR3 length: 15 amino acids. The V end was cut by 3 bases, the J end by 2 bases, with 14 bases between. CDR1 is SGHRS, CDR2 YFSETQ, per germline. The CDR3 loop reads CASSSSTVSNTEAFF. CDR3 bases: TGCGCCAGCAGCTCCTCTACAGTCTCCAACACTGAAGCTTTCTTT.

This clonotype was counted between two and nine times. The CDR3 DNA is TGTGCCAGCAGCTTTTTAGGTCAGGGGGCGAGCACAGATACGCAGTATTTT. It specifies CASSFLGQGASTDTQYF. The genes are TRBV7-2 and TRBJ2-3, with 8 bases identical to TRBD1. The CDR3 extends over 17 amino acids. J was trimmed by 0 bases and V by 3 bases; bases with no gene match: 8. Per germline, CDR1 SGHTA and CDR2 FQGNSA.